The rows below give T cell receptor beta chains drawn from one sample of a study of T cell repertoires in aging, cancer and after chemotherapy. TCRdb used MiXCR to reprocess the multiplex PCR reads, holding one entry per CDR3 protein. The table records fewer than 5,500 distinct CDR3 sequences, about three fifths of them present only once. The sample comprised blood. The receptors come from a human donor with a solid tumor. Both conserved end residues are part of each CDR3. Fields, in order: V gene, clone size, J gene, D gene, CDR3 protein, CDR3 DNA. The D gene is left open where the match is weak. Part of the rows lack a size; the others show once, few, many or a class for expanded clones.

v_gene: TRBV20-1
abundance: .
j_gene: TRBJ2-2
d_gene: TRBD2
CDR3aa: CSARRTSGTLGAGELFF
CDR3nt: TGCAGTGCTAGACGGACTAGCGGGACCCTAGGCGCCGGGGAGCTGTTTTTT

v_gene: TRBV18
abundance: once
j_gene: TRBJ1-1
d_gene: .
CDR3aa: CASSPREGGEAFF
CDR3nt: TGTGCCAGCTCACCTCGGGAGGGCGGTGAAGCTTTCTTT

v_gene: TRBV20-1
abundance: .
j_gene: TRBJ1-1
d_gene: .
CDR3aa: CSARGDHRVRNTEAFF
CDR3nt: TGCAGTGCTAGAGGTGACCACAGGGTGCGGAACACTGAAGCTTTCTTT

v_gene: TRBV20-1
abundance: .
j_gene: TRBJ1-1
d_gene: .
CDR3aa: CSADNTPASTEAFF
CDR3nt: TGCAGTGCAGATAACACGCCCGCCAGCACTGAAGCTTTCTTT

v_gene: TRBV7-9
abundance: .
j_gene: TRBJ1-2
d_gene: .
CDR3aa: CASSLDSGYGYTF
CDR3nt: TGTGCCAGCAGCTTGGACAGCGGCTATGGCTACACCTTC

v_gene: TRBV19
abundance: few
j_gene: TRBJ1-5
d_gene: .
CDR3aa: CASSIGVEGNQPQHF
CDR3nt: TGTGCCAGTAGTATCGGGGTAGAGGGCAATCAGCCCCAGCATTTT

v_gene: TRBV7-3
abundance: .
j_gene: TRBJ1-2
d_gene: .
CDR3aa: CASSLPRAYGYTF
CDR3nt: TGTGCCAGCAGCCTCCCGCGGGCCTATGGCTACACCTTC

v_gene: TRBV19
abundance: .
j_gene: TRBJ1-2
d_gene: .
CDR3aa: CASSIKTEANYGYTF
CDR3nt: TGTGCCAGTAGTATAAAGACAGAAGCTAACTATGGCTACACCTTC

v_gene: TRBV19
abundance: .
j_gene: TRBJ2-3
d_gene: TRBD2
CDR3aa: CASSIGTSGGAGDTQYF
CDR3nt: TGTGCCAGTAGTATCGGGACTAGCGGGGGGGCCGGGGATACGCAGTATTTT

v_gene: TRBV6-1
abundance: .
j_gene: TRBJ1-6
d_gene: .
CDR3aa: CASSASTANSPLHF
CDR3nt: TGTGCCAGCAGTGCATCCACAGCTAATTCACCCCTCCACTTT

v_gene: TRBV20-1
abundance: .
j_gene: TRBJ2-7
d_gene: .
CDR3aa: CSARDSGGSTYEQYF
CDR3nt: TGCAGTGCTAGAGATAGTGGAGGGTCCACCTACGAGCAGTACTTC

v_gene: TRBV24-1
abundance: .
j_gene: TRBJ2-1
d_gene: .
CDR3aa: CATSLAGPRNEQFF
CDR3nt: TGTGCCACCAGTTTAGCCGGGCCCCGGAATGAGCAGTTCTTC

v_gene: TRBV20-1
abundance: once
j_gene: TRBJ2-2
d_gene: .
CDR3aa: CSAPRDTSTGELFF
CDR3nt: TGCAGTGCTCCCCGGGACACCTCCACCGGGGAGCTGTTTTTT

v_gene: TRBV27
abundance: once
j_gene: TRBJ1-1
d_gene: .
CDR3aa: CASSLFGRNTEAFF
CDR3nt: TGTGCCAGCAGTTTATTCGGGAGGAACACTGAAGCTTTCTTT

v_gene: TRBV27
abundance: once
j_gene: TRBJ1-5
d_gene: .
CDR3aa: CASSIWGGPAGGQPQHF
CDR3nt: TGTGCCAGCAGTATTTGGGGGGGGCCAGCGGGAGGACAGCCCCAGCATTTT

v_gene: TRBV6-5
abundance: .
j_gene: TRBJ1-2
d_gene: TRBD1
CDR3aa: CASRPGQGYGYTF
CDR3nt: TGTGCCAGCAGGCCGGGACAGGGCTATGGCTACACCTTC

v_gene: TRBV7-2
abundance: .
j_gene: TRBJ2-3
d_gene: TRBD2
CDR3aa: CASSRTSGGANTYTQYF
CDR3nt: TGTGCCAGCAGCCGGACTAGCGGGGGGGCCAACACATATACGCAGTATTTT

v_gene: TRBV6-6
abundance: .
j_gene: TRBJ1-1
d_gene: .
CDR3aa: CASSSEFEAFF
CDR3nt: TGTGCCAGCAGTTCGGAATTTGAAGCTTTCTTT

v_gene: TRBV5-4
abundance: .
j_gene: TRBJ1-2
d_gene: .
CDR3aa: CASSLAGAANYGYTF
CDR3nt: TGTGCCAGCAGCTTGGCAGGGGCCGCGAACTATGGCTACACCTTC

v_gene: TRBV6-1
abundance: .
j_gene: TRBJ2-7
d_gene: TRBD1
CDR3aa: CASSRDRDYEQYF
CDR3nt: TGTGCCAGCAGCCGGGACAGGGACTACGAGCAGTACTTC

v_gene: TRBV6-1
abundance: few
j_gene: TRBJ1-5
d_gene: TRBD1
CDR3aa: CASFSRVGTGNQPQHF
CDR3nt: TGTGCCAGCTTCTCACGGGTGGGGACAGGGAATCAGCCCCAGCATTTT

v_gene: TRBV19
abundance: .
j_gene: TRBJ2-2
d_gene: .
CDR3aa: CASSMKLGSTGELFF
CDR3nt: TGTGCCAGTAGTATGAAACTAGGAAGCACCGGGGAGCTGTTTTTT

v_gene: TRBV7-9
abundance: .
j_gene: TRBJ2-5
d_gene: TRBD1
CDR3aa: CASSRRDRWYQETQYF
CDR3nt: TGTGCCAGCAGCCGACGGGACAGATGGTACCAAGAGACCCAGTACTTC

v_gene: TRBV27
abundance: few
j_gene: TRBJ2-7
d_gene: .
CDR3aa: CASSTNRNSYEQYF
CDR3nt: TGTGCCAGCAGCACGAATCGGAACAGCTACGAGCAGTACTTC

v_gene: TRBV7-2
abundance: .
j_gene: TRBJ1-1
d_gene: .
CDR3aa: CASSLGAGLGEAFF
CDR3nt: TGTGCCAGCAGCTTAGGGGCAGGGCTTGGTGAAGCTTTCTTT

v_gene: TRBV15
abundance: few
j_gene: TRBJ1-6
d_gene: .
CDR3aa: CATSRGGTGISPLHF
CDR3nt: TGTGCCACCAGCAGAGGCGGGACCGGGATTTCACCCCTCCACTTT

v_gene: TRBV20-1
abundance: hyperexpanded
j_gene: TRBJ1-2
d_gene: .
CDR3aa: CSASSGYGYTF
CDR3nt: TGCAGTGCTAGTTCCGGATATGGCTACACCTTC

v_gene: TRBV7-3
abundance: .
j_gene: TRBJ2-6
d_gene: TRBD2
CDR3aa: CASSLGLAGGPGANVLTF
CDR3nt: TGTGCCAGCAGCCTGGGCCTAGCGGGAGGTCCTGGGGCCAACGTCCTGACTTTC

v_gene: TRBV29-1
abundance: .
j_gene: TRBJ1-1
d_gene: .
CDR3aa: CSVVGFNTEAFF
CDR3nt: TGCAGCGTTGTAGGGTTTAACACTGAAGCTTTCTTT

v_gene: TRBV20-1
abundance: .
j_gene: TRBJ2-3
d_gene: TRBD2
CDR3aa: CSLSSGRAADTQYF
CDR3nt: TGCAGTCTCTCCAGCGGGAGGGCAGCAGATACGCAGTATTTT

v_gene: TRBV27
abundance: .
j_gene: TRBJ1-6
d_gene: .
CDR3aa: CASSLSSFSGSPLHF
CDR3nt: TGTGCCAGCAGTTTATCCTCCTTCAGCGGGTCACCCCTCCACTTT

v_gene: TRBV29-1
abundance: .
j_gene: TRBJ2-7
d_gene: TRBD2
CDR3aa: CSVVPSGTYEQYF
CDR3nt: TGCAGCGTTGTGCCTAGCGGGACCTACGAGCAGTACTTC

v_gene: TRBV20-1
abundance: .
j_gene: TRBJ1-4
d_gene: .
CDR3aa: CSASLAGVVNEKLFF
CDR3nt: TGCAGTGCATCCCTCGCGGGGGTAGTCAACGAAAAACTGTTTTTT

v_gene: TRBV20-1
abundance: .
j_gene: TRBJ1-2
d_gene: TRBD1
CDR3aa: CSARDRLAGGSDGYTF
CDR3nt: TGCAGTGCTAGAGATCGTTTGGCAGGGGGCTCGGATGGCTACACCTTC

v_gene: TRBV12-3/TRBV12-4
abundance: .
j_gene: TRBJ1-6
d_gene: .
CDR3aa: CASSFRNSPLHF
CDR3nt: TGTGCCAGCAGTTTCCGGAATTCACCCCTCCACTTT

v_gene: TRBV19
abundance: .
j_gene: TRBJ1-6
d_gene: .
CDR3aa: CASSTSGAHSPLHF
CDR3nt: TGTGCCAGTAGTACCTCAGGGGCGCACTCACCCCTCCACTTT

v_gene: TRBV15
abundance: .
j_gene: TRBJ2-7
d_gene: .
CDR3aa: CATSRRSGTSEEQYF
CDR3nt: TGTGCCACCAGCAGACGCTCCGGGACATCTGAAGAGCAGTACTTC

v_gene: TRBV7-9
abundance: .
j_gene: TRBJ2-1
d_gene: TRBD1
CDR3aa: CASSLVGGTGHEQFF
CDR3nt: TGTGCCAGCAGCTTAGTGGGGGGGACAGGGCATGAGCAGTTCTTC

v_gene: TRBV19
abundance: .
j_gene: TRBJ2-7
d_gene: TRBD2
CDR3aa: CASSGGVAMPYEQYF
CDR3nt: TGTGCCAGTAGCGGGGGGGTAGCGATGCCCTACGAGCAGTACTTC

v_gene: TRBV7-3
abundance: .
j_gene: TRBJ2-1
d_gene: .
CDR3aa: CASSLTQGSYNEQFF
CDR3nt: TGTGCCAGCAGCTTAACACAGGGTTCCTACAATGAGCAGTTCTTC

v_gene: TRBV7-9
abundance: .
j_gene: TRBJ2-7
d_gene: .
CDR3aa: CASSLDGQSYEQYF
CDR3nt: TGTGCCAGCAGCTTAGATGGACAGTCCTACGAGCAGTACTTC